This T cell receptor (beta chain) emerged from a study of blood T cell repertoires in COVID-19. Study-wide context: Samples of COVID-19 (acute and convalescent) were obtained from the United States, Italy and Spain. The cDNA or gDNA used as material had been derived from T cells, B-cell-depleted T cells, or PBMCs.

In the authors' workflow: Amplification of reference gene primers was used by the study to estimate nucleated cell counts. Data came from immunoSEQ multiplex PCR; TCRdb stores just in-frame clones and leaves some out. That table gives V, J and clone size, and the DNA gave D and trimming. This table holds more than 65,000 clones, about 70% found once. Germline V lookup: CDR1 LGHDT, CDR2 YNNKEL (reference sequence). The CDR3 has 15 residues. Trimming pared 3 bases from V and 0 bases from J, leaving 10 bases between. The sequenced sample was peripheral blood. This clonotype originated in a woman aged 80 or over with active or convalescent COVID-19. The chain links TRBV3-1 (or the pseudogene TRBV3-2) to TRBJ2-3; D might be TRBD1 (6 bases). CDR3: CASSHHDRSTDTQYF. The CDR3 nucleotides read TGTGCCAGCAGCCACCATGACAGGAGCACAGATACGCAGTATTTT.